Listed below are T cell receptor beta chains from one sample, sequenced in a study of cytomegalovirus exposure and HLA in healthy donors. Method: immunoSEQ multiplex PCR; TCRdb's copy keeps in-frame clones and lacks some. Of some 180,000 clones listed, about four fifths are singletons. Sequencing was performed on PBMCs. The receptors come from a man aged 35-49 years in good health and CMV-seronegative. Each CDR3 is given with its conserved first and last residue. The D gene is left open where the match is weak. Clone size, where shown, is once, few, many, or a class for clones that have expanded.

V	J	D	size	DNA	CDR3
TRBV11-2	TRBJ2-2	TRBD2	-	TGTGCCAGCAGCGGGGGGGCCAGCAGCGGGGGGCGCACCGGGGAGCTGTTTTTT	CASSGGASSGGRTGELFF
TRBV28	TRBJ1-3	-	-	TGTGCCAGCAGTTTTCGGGGAGCGGGAGGAAACACCATATATTTT	CASSFRGAGGNTIYF
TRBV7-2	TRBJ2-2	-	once	TGTGCCAGCAGCTTAAACAGGGCCGGGGAGCTGTTTTTT	CASSLNRAGELFF
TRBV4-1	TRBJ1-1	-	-	TGCGCCAGCAGCCAAGAAGGGGTCCAAAAAGGGACTGAAGCTTTCTTT	CASSQEGVQKGTEAFF
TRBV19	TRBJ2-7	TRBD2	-	TGTGCCAGTAGTATAGTTTGGCGACTAGCGGGCTACTACGAGCAGTACTTC	CASSIVWRLAGYYEQYF
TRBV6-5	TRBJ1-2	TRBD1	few	TGTGCCAGCAGTCCGGACAGGAGCTATGGCTACACCTTC	CASSPDRSYGYTF
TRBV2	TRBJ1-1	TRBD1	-	TGTGCCAGCAGTAACGACAGGGGGCGAACTTTCTTT	CASSNDRGRTFF
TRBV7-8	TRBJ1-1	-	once	TGTGCCAGCAGCCCCTCGGGGGGCGACACTGAAGCTTTCTTT	CASSPSGGDTEAFF
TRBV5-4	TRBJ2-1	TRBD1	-	TGTGCCAGCAGCCCGAGGGGGCGGCTGAATGAGCAGTTCTTC	CASSPRGRLNEQFF
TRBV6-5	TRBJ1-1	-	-	TGTGCCAGCAGCGGGTCGAGGGGACGGGGGACTGAAGCTTTCTTT	CASSGSRGRGTEAFF
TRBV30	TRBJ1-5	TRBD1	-	TGTGCCTGGGGAGAAGGGACAGGGGGGACCTATCAGCCCCAGCATTTT	CAWGEGTGGTYQPQHF
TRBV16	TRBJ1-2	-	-	TGTGCCAGCAGCCACCCTCGAGGACAAAGTTATGATGCCTATGGCTACACCTTC	CASSHPRGQSYDAYGYTF
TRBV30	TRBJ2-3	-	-	TGTGCCTGGAGTGTGCGGCGGGGCAGCGATACGCAGTATTTT	CAWSVRRGSDTQYF
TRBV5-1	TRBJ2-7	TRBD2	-	TGCGCCAGCAGCTTGGAAGGGACTAGGGGGAGCTACGAGCAGTACTTC	CASSLEGTRGSYEQYF
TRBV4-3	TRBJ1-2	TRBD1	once	TGCGCCAGCAGCCAAGATTCAGACAGGGGAGTTCGAGGCTACACCTTC	CASSQDSDRGVRGYTF
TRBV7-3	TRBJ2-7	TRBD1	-	TGTGCCAGCAGCCTACAAGACAGGGGCGAGCAGTACTTC	CASSLQDRGEQYF
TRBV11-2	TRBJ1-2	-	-	TGTGCCAGCAGCTCTGTAACTAACTATGGCTACACCTTC	CASSSVTNYGYTF
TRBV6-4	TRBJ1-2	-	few	TGTGCCAGCAGTCGCTTCGGGGGGCAAGGCTACACCTTC	CASSRFGGQGYTF
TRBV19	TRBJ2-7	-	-	TGTGCGACACGCGCCTCCGGTGGACAGTTTTACGAGCAGTACTTC	CATRASGGQFYEQYF
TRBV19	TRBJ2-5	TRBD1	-	TGTGCCAGTAGTACCGGGACAGGGAGAGAGACCCAGTACTTC	CASSTGTGRETQYF
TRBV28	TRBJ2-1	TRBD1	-	TGTGCCAGCAGTTTCCAAGGGACAGGGAAAAGTGAGCAGTTCTTC	CASSFQGTGKSEQFF
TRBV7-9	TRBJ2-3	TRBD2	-	TGTGCCAGCAGCTTCGGGACTACCACAGATACGCAGTATTTT	CASSFGTTTDTQYF
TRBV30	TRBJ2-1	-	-	TGTGCCTGGGAGCCCGGGACTGGTTACAATGAGCAGTTCTTC	CAWEPGTGYNEQFF
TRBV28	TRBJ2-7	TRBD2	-	TGTGCCAGCCGACCGGGGGGTAGCGGGGGTTCCTACGAGCAGTACTTC	CASRPGGSGGSYEQYF
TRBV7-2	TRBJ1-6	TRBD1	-	TGTGCCAGCAGCTTTAGGACAGGGGACTCACCCCTCCACTTT	CASSFRTGDSPLHF
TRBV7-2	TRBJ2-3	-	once	TGTGCCAGCAGCTTACGGTATAACACAGATACGCAGTATTTT	CASSLRYNTDTQYF
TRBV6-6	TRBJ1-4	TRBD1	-	TGTGCCAGCAGACAGGGGGCAGGTGAAAAACTGTTTTTT	CASRQGAGEKLFF
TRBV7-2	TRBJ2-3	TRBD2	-	TGTGCCAGCAGAACTAGCGGGGGGCAGATAGATACGCAGTATTTT	CASRTSGGQIDTQYF
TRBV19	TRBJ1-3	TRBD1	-	TGTGCCAGTACCCCAAACGACAGGGCTGGAAACACCATATATTTT	CASTPNDRAGNTIYF
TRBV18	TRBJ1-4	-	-	TGTGCCAGCTCCAACGGCAGGGGAGCTAATGAAAAACTGTTTTTT	CASSNGRGANEKLFF
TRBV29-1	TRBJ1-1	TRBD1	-	TGCAGCGCCCTAGACAGGGGAGCTGAAGCTTTCTTT	CSALDRGAEAFF
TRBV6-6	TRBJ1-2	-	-	TGTGCCAGCAGCGAACCGGAGGGGACCCGTGGCTACACCTTC	CASSEPEGTRGYTF
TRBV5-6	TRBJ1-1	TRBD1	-	TGTGCCAGCAGCTTGGGACAGGGTTTGGCTGAAGCTTTCTTT	CASSLGQGLAEAFF
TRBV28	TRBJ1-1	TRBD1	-	TGTGCCAGCAGTCTATGGACAGGGGGCGCTTTCTTT	CASSLWTGGAFF
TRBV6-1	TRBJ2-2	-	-	TGTGCCAGCAGGTTCGGCAGGGGGAACACCGGGGAGCTGTTTTTT	CASRFGRGNTGELFF
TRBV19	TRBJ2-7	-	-	TGTGCCAGTTCTAGCTTACCCAGCTCCTACGAGCAGTACTTC	CASSSLPSSYEQYF
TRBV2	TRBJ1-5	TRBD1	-	TGTGCCAGCAGTCGGGACAGGGTTTGGCAGCCCCAGCATTTT	CASSRDRVWQPQHF
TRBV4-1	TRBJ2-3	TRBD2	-	TGCGCCAGCAGCCAAGATGGGCTAGCGGGGGGGCATGGAGATACGCAGTATTTT	CASSQDGLAGGHGDTQYF
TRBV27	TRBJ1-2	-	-	TGTGCCAGCAGTGCCTACACAGGGATGGGTGGCTACACCTTC	CASSAYTGMGGYTF
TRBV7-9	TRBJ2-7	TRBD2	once	TGTGCCAGCAATCTAGCGGGAGGCAGCTCCTACGAGCAGTACTTC	CASNLAGGSSYEQYF
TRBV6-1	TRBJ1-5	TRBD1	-	TGTGCCAGCAGAAAACAGGGACAGGCCAATCAGCCCCAGCATTTT	CASRKQGQANQPQHF
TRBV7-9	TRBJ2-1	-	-	TGTGCCAGCAGCTTAGGACAACCCGATTACAATGAGCAGTTCTTC	CASSLGQPDYNEQFF
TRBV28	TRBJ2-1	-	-	TGTGCCAGCGCCGGAAGCGCCTACTACAATGAGCAGTTCTTC	CASAGSAYYNEQFF
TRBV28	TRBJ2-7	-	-	TGTGCCAGCAGTGGTGGCAGGGTAGGCGAGCAGTACTTC	CASSGGRVGEQYF
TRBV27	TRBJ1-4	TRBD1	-	TGTGCCAGCAGTTTAGGGACAGGGAATGAAAAACTGTTTTTT	CASSLGTGNEKLFF
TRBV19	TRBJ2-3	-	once	TGTGCCAGTAGTAAGTCAGTTACAACAGATACGCAGTATTTT	CASSKSVTTDTQYF
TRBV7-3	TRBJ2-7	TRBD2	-	TGTGCCAGCAGCTCCATCGGACTAGCGGGGGGGCTGGAGCAGTACTTC	CASSSIGLAGGLEQYF
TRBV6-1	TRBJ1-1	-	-	TGTGCCAGCAGTGAGCGGTTGAACACTGAAGCTTTCTTT	CASSERLNTEAFF
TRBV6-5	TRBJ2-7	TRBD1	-	TGTGCCAGCAGTTACGTCGGGACAGGACTTAGCTACGAGCAGTACTTC	CASSYVGTGLSYEQYF
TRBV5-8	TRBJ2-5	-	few	TGTGCCAGCAGCGCCGAACGTACAGGGAAGTGGGGAGAGACCCAGTACTTC	CASSAERTGKWGETQYF
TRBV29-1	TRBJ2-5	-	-	TGCAGCGGTGGTAGGGGAGAGACCCAGTACTTC	CSGGRGETQYF
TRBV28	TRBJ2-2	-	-	TGTGCCAGCAGTTTGGGACAAACACCGGGGGAGCTGTTTTTT	CASSLGQTPGELFF
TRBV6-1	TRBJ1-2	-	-	TGTGCCAGCAAACCAGGGTGGGGTGCGAGCTATGGCTACACCTTC	CASKPGWGASYGYTF
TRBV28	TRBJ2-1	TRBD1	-	TGTGCCAGCAGTTTAGGGACAGGGGAGCAGTTCTTC	CASSLGTGEQFF
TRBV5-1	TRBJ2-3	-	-	TGCGCCAGCAGCCCTCAGGGGCACAGCACAGATACGCAGTATTTT	CASSPQGHSTDTQYF
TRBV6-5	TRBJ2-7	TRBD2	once	TGTGCCAGCAGTTACACGGGGGGTTTTACCTACGAGCAGTACTTC	CASSYTGGFTYEQYF
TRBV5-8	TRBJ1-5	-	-	TGTGCCAGTCAGGCTGGGGGCGCGGGCAATCAGCCCCAGCATTTT	CASQAGGAGNQPQHF
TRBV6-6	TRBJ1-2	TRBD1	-	TGTGCCAGCGACGGGACAGCGTTAGCTAACTATGGCTACACCTTC	CASDGTALANYGYTF